The 32 T cell receptor beta chains in this list originate from one sample, sequenced in a study of blood T cell repertoires in COVID-19. Sequencing used immunoSEQ multiplex PCR; TCRdb keeps in-frame clones, though not all of them. The sample yields 180,000 or so clones, approximately 81% seen once. The sequencing sample was made of peripheral blood. The source of these receptors is a person in their 70s with COVID-19, enrolled during active disease.

This sequence joins TRBV28 and TRBJ2-1; unclear D gene. CDR1 MDHEN and CDR2 SYDVKM come from the germline V gene. CDR3 length: 11 amino acids. Trimming left V 7 bases short and J 9 bases short, with 10 bases between. The CDR3 DNA reads as TGTGCCAGCAATGTGAACACTGAGCAGTTCTTC. It yields the protein CASNVNTEQFF.

J is TRBJ2-1 and V is TRBV19; TRBD2 might be the D (5 bases). The CDR3 is 13 amino acids. CDR1 LNHDA and CDR2 SQIVND come from the germline V gene (reference sequence). With 3 bases removed from V and 5 bases from J, the gap between germline ends came to 8 bases. CDR3 amino acids: CASSILRDNEQFF. DNA for the CDR3: TGTGCCAGTAGTATTCTGCGGGACAATGAGCAGTTCTTC.

This rearrangement joins TRBV5-6 to TRBJ2-3; possibly TRBD1 for D (6 bases). The CDR3 has 16 amino acids. V was cut by 2 bases and J by 4 bases, with 17 bases left in between. The germline V gene encodes CDR1 SGHDT and CDR2 YYEEEE. CDR3: CASSFYRVGSADTQYF. The CDR3 nucleotides read TGTGCCAGCAGCTTCTACAGGGTCGGAAGCGCAGATACGCAGTATTTT.

This clone is a singleton in its sample. This chain uses TRBV19 with TRBJ1-3; D remains unclear. The CDR3 is 12 residues long. The ends were cut back, 4 bases at V and 1 base at J, with 2 bases in the middle. From germline, CDR1 is LNHDA and CDR2 SQIVND (reference sequence). The CDR3 loop is CASSTSGNTIYF. DNA for the CDR3: TGTGCCAGTAGTACGTCTGGAAACACCATATATTTT.

J is TRBJ1-1 and V is TRBV18; possibly TRBD1 for D (5 bases). The V end lost 8 bases, the J end lost 4 bases, and 17 bases lay between the germline ends. The V gene's germline CDR1 is KGHSH and CDR2 LQKENI. This CDR3 is 14 amino acids long. CDR3 nucleotide sequence: TGTGCCAGCGTCCCTGGGCCCAGGGCCACTGAAGCTTTCTTT. Translating gives CASVPGPRATEAFF.

Only one count was recorded for this clone. CDR3 bases: TGTGCCAGCTCACCACTTGGGCACCTAGATACGCAGTATTTT. It translates to CASSPLGHLDTQYF. This sequence joins TRBV18 and TRBJ2-3; no clear D. The CDR3 contains 14 residues. Germline V lookup: CDR1 KGHSH, CDR2 LQKENI. V shed 1 base and J shed 5 bases, with 10 bases lying between them.

CDR3 sequence reads: CASSAIGQGNPAGELFF. CDR3 DNA: TGTGCCAGCAGTGCCATTGGACAGGGTAATCCCGCCGGGGAGCTGTTTTTT. This chain connects TRBV6-2 or TRBV6-3 to TRBJ2-2; 8 bases fit TRBD1. CDR3 length equals 17 residues. V shed 5 bases and J 6 bases; nucleotides not matched to a gene: 14. Germline V gene sequence: CDR1 MNHEY, CDR2 SVGEGT.

The rearrangement links TRBV10-3 to TRBJ1-5; TRBD1 aligns across 8 bases. V lost 0 bases, J lost 0 bases, and 1 base stayed unmatched. The CDR3 has 16 residues. CDR1 ENHRY and CDR2 SYGVKD come from the germline V gene. The chain's CDR3 is CAISESTGVSNQPQHF. For the CDR3, the DNA is TGTGCCATCAGTGAGTCGACAGGGGTTAGCAATCAGCCCCAGCATTTT.

The chain is built from TRBV29-1 and TRBJ2-2, with 10 bases matching TRBD2. The germline gives CDR1 SQVTM, CDR2 ANQGSEA. Germline trimming cut 4 bases from V and 3 bases from J; bases unmatched to any gene: 5. The CDR3 contains 15 residues. The DNA of the CDR3 is TGCAGCGTTGCAACAGCGGGAGGGCACACCGGGGAGCTGTTTTTT. Encoded protein: CSVATAGGHTGELFF.

The CDR3 is CSASKTGGGNGYTF. The CDR3 DNA sequence: TGCAGTGCTAGTAAGACAGGGGGAGGCAATGGCTACACCTTC. V is TRBV20-1 and J is TRBJ1-2, with TRBD1 matching over 9 bases. CDR3 length equals 14 residues. After removal of 3 bases from V and 6 bases from J, the junction contained 8 bases not matched to a gene. CDR1 is DFQATT and CDR2 is SNEGSKA in the germline V gene (reference sequence).

The CDR3 nucleotides are TGTGCCAGCAGCCTCCGGGACTACTCCTACGAGCAGTACTTC. Residues: CASSLRDYSYEQYF. The V gene is TRBV5-6, the J gene TRBJ2-7, with 7 bases matching TRBD2. The germline gives CDR1 SGHDT, CDR2 YYEEEE. V lost 4 bases to trimming and J lost 0 bases; unmatched junction nucleotides: 4. The CDR3 is made up of 14 amino acids.

The rearrangement joins TRBV6-5 to TRBJ2-1; D is unresolved. The germline gives CDR1 MNHEY, CDR2 SVGAGI. Between the trimmed V and J ends, which lost 6 bases and 1 base, there was a span of 13 bases. CDR3 size: 15 residues. In DNA form, the CDR3 reads TGTGCCAGCAGCTGGTCTTCCAGGTCCTACAATGAGCAGTTCTTC. Protein product: CASSWSSRSYNEQFF.

The chain employs TRBV29-1 and TRBJ2-5; 7 nucleotides agree with TRBD1. Germline CDR1 and CDR2: SQVTM and ANQGSEA. V was clipped by 5 bases and J by 4 bases; unmatched bases: 7. The CDR3 totals 13 residues. The CDR3 spells CSVTPTGSETQYF. CDR3 DNA: TGCAGCGTTACCCCGACAGGGTCAGAGACCCAGTACTTC.

CDR3 bases: TGTGCCAGCAGGAATACCGGGACAGGGATCGATGGCTACACCTTC. Translation gives CASRNTGTGIDGYTF. J is TRBJ1-2 and V is TRBV2; the match to TRBD1 covers 9 bases. Germline V lookup: CDR1 SNHLY, CDR2 FYNNEI. This CDR3 contains 15 residues. Trimming removed 6 bases from V and 6 bases from J; junction bases left unmatched: 11. Filled out from reference TRBV2 and TRBJ1-2, the complete variable domain reads EPEVTQTPSHQVTQMGQEVILRCVPISNHLYFYWYRQILGQKVEFLVSFYNNEISEKSEIFDDQFSVERPDGSNFTLKIRSTKLEDSAMYFCASRNTGTGIDGYTFGSGTRLTVV.

V and J are TRBV19 and TRBJ1-3, with a tentative D call TRBD1 (6 bases). Trimming took 6 bases from V and 1 from J, leaving 7 bases between them. The CDR3 sequence is 13 residues long. Germline values: CDR1 LNHDA, CDR2 SQIVND (reference sequence). The CDR3 sequence is CASRGQSGNTIYF. CDR3 bases: TGTGCCAGTAGAGGACAGTCTGGAAACACCATATATTTT.

V and J are TRBV19 and TRBJ2-5; TRBD2 aligns across 11 bases. Unmatched junction bases numbered 3, after V lost 2 bases and J lost 4 bases. The CDR3 consists of 15 residues. Germline assignment: CDR1 LNHDA and CDR2 SQIVND (reference sequence). The CDR3 DNA sequence: TGTGCCAGTAGTATAATCCTAGCGGGAGGAGAGACCCAGTACTTC. This encodes CASSIILAGGETQYF. The full variable domain, with the rest looked up from reference TRBV19 and TRBJ2-5, is DGGITQSPKYLFRKEGQNVTLSCEQNLNHDAMYWYRQDPGQGLRLIYYSQIVNDFQKGDIAEGYSVSREKKESFPLTVTSAQKNPTAFYLCASSIILAGGETQYFGPGTRLLVL.

This CDR3 is CATSRDLGDRGGYTF. In DNA, the CDR3 is TGTGCCACCAGCAGAGATCTAGGAGACAGGGGTGGCTACACCTTC. This chain links TRBV15 with TRBJ1-2; 8 bases map to TRBD1. Germline CDR1 reads LNHNV; CDR2 reads YYDKDF (reference sequence). The CDR3 runs 15 residues. V was pared by 0 bases and J by 7 bases, with 7 bases of the junction left unmatched.

The chain combines TRBV18 with TRBJ2-3; 7 bases match TRBD2. Germline CDR1 reads KGHSH; CDR2 reads LQKENI. This CDR3 has 16 residues. V gave up 5 bases and J gave up 4 bases; unmatched junction bases: 12. CDR3 sequence reads: CASSEFGGSTADTQYF. The DNA of the CDR3 is TGTGCCAGCTCAGAATTTGGCGGGAGTACGGCAGATACGCAGTATTTT.

The rearrangement links TRBV6-5 to TRBJ2-7, with a possible D match to TRBD1 (6 bases). This CDR3 has 14 residues. From germline, CDR1 is MNHEY and CDR2 SVGAGI. Trimming left V 10 bases short and J 0 bases short, with 16 bases between. Here the CDR3 reads CATRWTDGSYEQYF. For the CDR3, the DNA is TGTGCCACAAGGTGGACAGACGGCTCCTACGAGCAGTACTTC.

This sequence joins TRBV7-9 and TRBJ2-2; TRBD2 matches 9 bases. V was pared by 2 bases and J by 0 bases, with 4 bases of the junction left unmatched. CDR1 is SEHNR and CDR2 is FQNEAQ in the germline V gene (reference sequence). The CDR3 has 17 residues. CDR3 in amino acids: CASSLPIAGANTGELFF. In DNA form, the CDR3 reads TGTGCCAGCAGCTTACCTATAGCGGGGGCGAACACCGGGGAGCTGTTTTTT. The full variable domain, with the rest looked up from reference TRBV7-9 and TRBJ2-2, is DTGVSQNPRHKITKRGQNVTFRCDPISEHNRLYWYRQTLGQGPEFLTYFQNEAQLEKSRLLSDRFSAERPKGSFSTLEIQRTEQGDSAMYLCASSLPIAGANTGELFFGEGSRLTVL.

This sequence joins TRBV24-1 and TRBJ2-2; TRBD1 matches 7 bases. The J segment lost 0 bases and the V segment lost 4 bases, leaving 10 bases of the junction unmatched. CDR1 KGHDR and CDR2 SFDVKD come from the germline V gene. The CDR3 runs 18 residues. The DNA for the CDR3 is TGTGCCACCAGTGACACAACCGGGACAGAGACGAACACCGGGGAGCTGTTTTTT. Protein sequence: CATSDTTGTETNTGELFF.

This clone was detected only once. This chain connects TRBV6-5 to TRBJ1-5; D possibly corresponds to TRBD1 (5 bases). CDR1 is MNHEY, CDR2 SVGAGI, per germline. V was pared by 8 bases and J by 2 bases, with 16 bases between. The CDR3 contains 15 residues. The CDR3 DNA is TGTGCCAGCGGGAGAGGCCCGGGGGGCAATCAGCCCCAGCATTTT. Protein sequence: CASGRGPGGNQPQHF.

This clone was seen a handful of times. The rearrangement links TRBV5-1 to TRBJ2-5; the D gene is possibly TRBD2 (6 bases). Germline V CDR1 and CDR2: SGHRS, YFSETQ. The germline V and J ends were trimmed by 5 bases and 4 bases, with 9 bases remaining between them. The CDR3 totals 12 residues. The CDR3 bases are TGCGCCAGCAGTCCCGGGGGAGAGACCCAGTACTTC. It encodes CASSPGGETQYF.

This rearrangement joins TRBV27 to TRBJ2-5; 7 bases are shared with TRBD2. The CDR3 runs to 14 residues. CDR1 MNHEY and CDR2 SMNVEV come from the germline V gene (reference sequence). V lost 3 bases and J lost 3; bases outside the gene matches: 4. CDR3: CASSFRGEKETQYF. The CDR3 nucleotides are TGTGCCAGCAGTTTTCGGGGGGAAAAAGAGACCCAGTACTTC.

The gene calls are TRBV18 and TRBJ2-2; no reliable D call. In germline, CDR1 is KGHSH, CDR2 LQKENI. The CDR3 runs to 12 residues. Trimming shortened V by 3 bases and J by 7 bases, and 6 bases separated the two germline ends. Here the CDR3 reads CASSPRIGELFF. Here the CDR3 DNA reads TGTGCCAGCTCACCGAGAATCGGGGAGCTGTTTTTT. The full variable domain, rest sourced from reference TRBV18 and TRBJ2-2, is NAGVMQNPRHLVRRRGQEARLRCSPMKGHSHVYWYRQLPEEGLKFMVYLQKENIIDESGMPKERFSAEFPKEGPSILRIQQVVRGDSAAYFCASSPRIGELFFGEGSRLTVL.

J is TRBJ2-5 and V is TRBV7-2; 7 bases fit TRBD2. V was pared by 5 bases and J by 1 base, with 4 bases of the junction left unmatched. The CDR3 consists of 14 residues. Germline V lookup: CDR1 SGHTA, CDR2 FQGNSA. CDR3 residues: CASSRGDFQETQYF. DNA for the CDR3: TGTGCCAGCAGCCGGGGGGACTTCCAAGAGACCCAGTACTTC.

In its sample, this clone was seen once. V gene TRBV27 combines with J gene TRBJ2-3; TRBD2 might be the D (5 bases). This CDR3 has 18 amino acids. V lost 2 bases and J 0 bases, leaving 18 bases between the germline ends. CDR1 and CDR2 (germline): MNHEY, SMNVEV (reference sequence). The chain's CDR3 is CASSLATRSRTSTDTQYF. The CDR3 bases are TGTGCCAGCAGTTTAGCTACCAGATCCCGGACTAGCACAGATACGCAGTATTTT.

The genes are TRBV7-2 and TRBJ2-6, with 7 nucleotides matching TRBD2. CDR1 and CDR2 (germline): SGHTA, FQGNSA. V trimming: 5 bases; J trimming: 4 bases; junction bases outside the gene matches: 8. This CDR3 comprises 16 residues. CDR3 region: CASSRTSDAGANVLTF. CDR3 DNA: TGTGCCAGCAGCAGAACTAGCGACGCCGGGGCCAACGTCCTGACTTTC. The variable domain in full, with the rest retrieved from reference TRBV7-2 and TRBJ2-6, is GAGVSQSPSNKVTEKGKDVELRCDPISGHTALYWYRQSLGQGLEFLIYFQGNSAPDKSGLPSDRFSAERTGGSVSTLTIQRTQQEDSAVYLCASSRTSDAGANVLTFGAGSRLTVL.

The V gene is TRBV9, the J gene TRBJ1-6, with D perhaps TRBD1 (5 bases). Germline loops: CDR1 SGDLS, CDR2 YYNGEE. The CDR3 has 14 amino acids. V dropped 0 bases and J dropped 7 bases, with 8 bases sitting between them. The CDR3 spells CASSVGTLNSPLHF. CDR3 nucleotides: TGTGCCAGCAGCGTAGGGACACTAAATTCACCCCTCCACTTT.

This chain uses TRBV5-8 with TRBJ1-2; a possible D gene is TRBD1 (6 bases). V gave up 3 bases and J gave up 8 bases, with 17 bases separating them. The germline CDR1 and CDR2 sequences are SGHTS and YDEGEE. This CDR3 has 14 residues. CDR3 nucleotides: TGTGCCAGCAGCTCAACAGGGATGCCCTTCGGCTACACCTTC. This gives the protein CASSSTGMPFGYTF.

The chain uses TRBV7-2 and TRBJ1-3; 9 nucleotides match TRBD1. Germline CDR1 and CDR2: SGHTA and FQGNSA. The trim removed 5 bases at V and 4 bases at J, leaving 6 bases unmatched. The CDR3 spans 15 residues. The CDR3 reads CASSPGTGTGNTIYF. CDR3 bases: TGTGCCAGCAGCCCAGGGACAGGGACGGGAAACACCATATATTTT.

The count of this clone is one. V is TRBV9 and J is TRBJ2-3; 11 bases match TRBD1. The germline V gene encodes CDR1 SGDLS and CDR2 YYNGEE. The V gene end was trimmed by 3 bases and the J gene end by 5 bases; junction bases not matched to a gene: 8. This CDR3 is 16 amino acids long. CDR3 DNA sequence: TGTGCCAGCAGCGCCCGGGACAGGGGGGGACTAGATACGCAGTATTTT. Protein: CASSARDRGGLDTQYF.